This is a list of T cell receptor beta chains from one sample in a study of a mutant IDH1 vaccine in newly diagnosed glioma. TCRdb keeps only in-frame clones here, not all; method: immunoSEQ multiplex PCR. The repertoire holds about 70,000 clones, about four fifths seen once, with 4.6% in the top ten. Sequenced material: peripheral blood mononuclear cells (PBMCs), taken from a glioma patient treated with radiotherapy, temozolomide or both. These TCRs come from a woman under 30 with glioma. Some clones in this sample may be carry-over from other donors' samples. CDR3s include the opening cysteine and the closing phenylalanine or tryptophan. A D gene is named only where the DNA matches it firmly. Clone size is stated in some rows and not others, as once, few, many or a class when expanded.

clone_size j_call d_call cdr3_length v_call cdr3_nt cdr3_aa
NA TRBJ1-2 NA 13 TRBV25-1 TGTGCCAGCAGTCCCGGGACGGTCTATGGCTACACCTTC CASSPGTVYGYTF
NA TRBJ1-3 TRBD1 15 TRBV5-6 TGTGCCAGCAGCTTGACAGGGGGCCCTGGAAACACCATATATTTT CASSLTGGPGNTIYF
NA TRBJ2-5 NA 13 TRBV5-1 TGCGCCAGCAGCTCCTACGGTTCGGAGACCCAGTACTTC CASSSYGSETQYF
NA TRBJ1-1 TRBD1 11 TRBV20-1 TGCAGTGCTAGCCCACAGGGGCCGGCTTTCTTT CSASPQGPAFF
NA TRBJ1-1 NA 16 TRBV7-9 TGTGCCAGCAGACGCAACTACAGGGTTACAAGCACTGAAGCTTTCTTT CASRRNYRVTSTEAFF
NA TRBJ2-2 TRBD1 14 TRBV5-1 TGCGCCAGCCACGTGACAGGGGACACCGGGGAGCTGTTTTTT CASHVTGDTGELFF
once TRBJ2-7 TRBD1 14 TRBV11-2 TGTGCCAGCAGCCGCTACAGGGGTCAACACGAGCAGTACTTC CASSRYRGQHEQYF
NA TRBJ2-7 TRBD1 16 TRBV7-2 TGTGCCAGCAGCGGAATGACAGGGGACCTTCGGGACGAGCAGTACTTC CASSGMTGDLRDEQYF
NA TRBJ1-1 TRBD1 13 TRBV9 TGTGCCAGCAGAGGACAGGGAGGCACTGAAGCTTTCTTT CASRGQGGTEAFF
NA TRBJ1-4 TRBD1 15 TRBV2 TGTGCCAGCGGGCAGCCGGGACAGGGGAATGAAAAACTGTTTTTT CASGQPGQGNEKLFF
NA TRBJ2-7 TRBD2 14 TRBV10-3 TGTGCCATCAGTGATCTGGGAGGGGCCTACGAGCAGTACTTC CAISDLGGAYEQYF
NA TRBJ2-7 NA 15 TRBV10-1 NA CASSSGLAGLYEQYF
NA TRBJ2-6 NA 19 TRBV9 TGTGCCAGCGGCTGGAGGGATAGGTGGCGGGACTCTGGGGCCAACGTCCTGACTTTC CASGWRDRWRDSGANVLTF
NA TRBJ2-5 NA 15 TRBV6-5 TGTGCCAGCAATAATCGTTTACGGGACCAAGAGACCCAGTACTTC CASNNRLRDQETQYF
NA TRBJ2-1 NA 13 TRBV14 TGTGCCAGCAGCGTCCTCCTCTACAATGAGCAGTTCTTC CASSVLLYNEQFF
few TRBJ1-1 NA 14 TRBV2 TGTGCCACCCGGCGGGGGGATTGGGGCACTGAAGCTTTCTTT CATRRGDWGTEAFF
once TRBJ1-6 NA 14 TRBV9 TGTGCCAGCAGCGTAGCCGTGTGGGAATCACCCCTCCACTTT CASSVAVWESPLHF
NA TRBJ2-3 NA 15 TRBV5-1 TGCGCCAGCAGCTTGACGGGGGCGGGCACAGATACGCAGTATTTT CASSLTGAGTDTQYF
once TRBJ1-5 NA 13 TRBV6-6 TGTGCCAGCAGCCTCCCAGGCAATCAGCCCCAGCATTTT CASSLPGNQPQHF
NA TRBJ2-7 NA 9 TRBV30 TGTGCCTGGTACAGGGTCCAAGGTTTC CAWYRVQGF
NA TRBJ1-6 NA 15 TRBV10-3 TGTGCCATCAGTGAGTTGGGGACGGCAAATTCACCCCTCCACTTT CAISELGTANSPLHF
few TRBJ1-6 TRBD1 12 TRBV6-5 TGTGCCAGCAGGGAAGGGGGCTCACCCCTCCACTTT CASREGGSPLHF
NA TRBJ1-5 TRBD1 15 TRBV6-1 TGTGCCGTTAGACAGGGGGGACAGGGCAATCAGCCCCAGCATTTT CAVRQGGQGNQPQHF
NA TRBJ1-1 NA 12 TRBV19 TGTGCCAGTAGTATCAGGGGCACTGAAGCTTTCTTT CASSIRGTEAFF
NA TRBJ1-2 NA 12 TRBV5-1 TGCGCCAGCAGCCGGACACTTTATGGCTACACCTTC CASSRTLYGYTF
once TRBJ1-3 NA 14 TRBV10-3 TGTGCCATCAGTCAGAGAAGCTCTGGAAACACCATATATTTT CAISQRSSGNTIYF
once TRBJ2-3 NA 16 TRBV6-4 TGTGCCAGCAGTGATTCCCAGGGCACTAGCACAGATACGCAGTATTTT CASSDSQGTSTDTQYF
NA TRBJ2-5 NA 11 TRBV20-1 TGCAGTGCTGGAGCCCAAGAGACCCAGTACTTC CSAGAQETQYF
NA TRBJ2-1 TRBD2 13 TRBV27 TGTGCCAGCAGAGCGGGAGTCTACAATGAGCAGTTCTTC CASRAGVYNEQFF
once TRBJ2-5 NA 15 TRBV13 TGTGCCAGCAGCTCCCGGGACTTTCGGAAGGAGACCCAGTACTTC CASSSRDFRKETQYF
NA TRBJ2-3 NA 15 TRBV15 TGTGCCACCAGCAGGGGGCGGTCTAGCACAGATACGCAGTATTTT CATSRGRSSTDTQYF
NA TRBJ1-4 TRBD1 16 TRBV18 TGTGCCAGCTCACCGTGGACAGGGTCAACTAATGAAAAACTGTTTTTT CASSPWTGSTNEKLFF
NA TRBJ1-2 NA 13 TRBV29-1 TGCAGCGTTGGACAGAGATCTAACTATGGCTACACCTTC CSVGQRSNYGYTF
once TRBJ2-2 TRBD1 16 TRBV10-3 TGTGCCATCAGTGGGGGACAGGGGACGGGCACCGGGGAGCTGTTTTTT CAISGGQGTGTGELFF
NA TRBJ1-1 NA 11 TRBV27 TGTGCCAGTTTATCGAACACTGAAGCTTTCTTT CASLSNTEAFF
NA TRBJ1-2 NA 13 TRBV10-2 TGCGCCACCTTCCTGGGGGTACCGTGGGGCTACACCTTC CATFLGVPWGYTF
NA TRBJ1-2 NA 12 TRBV6-1 TGTGCCACGACACGGGCTTCGGGCGGCTACACCTTC CATTRASGGYTF
NA TRBJ2-5 NA 14 TRBV4-1 TGCGCCAGCAGCCAAACTACATACCAAGAGACCCAGTACTTC CASSQTTYQETQYF
NA TRBJ1-6 TRBD1 16 TRBV5-5 TGTGCCAGCAGCTTAGGGACAGGGTCCGGTAATTCACCCCTCCACTTT CASSLGTGSGNSPLHF
NA TRBJ1-2 NA 16 TRBV19 TGTGCCAGTAGTATCGGACCGGGCAGTGGGGACTATGGCTACACCTTC CASSIGPGSGDYGYTF
NA TRBJ2-4 TRBD2 17 TRBV9 TGTGCCAGCAGCCGACTAGCGGGTCGTCTAGCCAAAAACATTCAGTACTTC CASSRLAGRLAKNIQYF
NA TRBJ1-1 NA 13 TRBV25-1 TGTGCCAGCAGTGAGGAAGGGAACACTGAAGCTTTCTTT CASSEEGNTEAFF
NA TRBJ1-1 TRBD1 14 TRBV5-1 TGCGCCAGCAGCTTGGACAGGGGGATCCCTGAAGCTTTCTTT CASSLDRGIPEAFF
NA TRBJ2-7 TRBD2 17 TRBV19 TGTGCCAGTAGTATCGCTAGCGGGGGGCGGCCTGACTACGAGCAGTACTTC CASSIASGGRPDYEQYF
once TRBJ1-3 NA 13 TRBV7-9 TGTGCCCATACGGGGACCGGTGGAAACACCATATATTTT CAHTGTGGNTIYF
NA TRBJ1-1 NA 14 TRBV7-2 TGTGCCAGCAGCTTAGGAAGGGTACGACCTGAAGCTTTCTTT CASSLGRVRPEAFF
NA TRBJ2-5 TRBD2 17 TRBV5-1 TGCGCCAGCAGCGGGATGGGACTAGCGGAGGTAGAAGAGACCCAGTACTTC CASSGMGLAEVEETQYF
NA TRBJ2-7 NA 16 TRBV10-3 TGTGCCATCAGTGAGTCGAGGGCAGGGGGGGAGCTCGAGCAGTACTTC CAISESRAGGELEQYF
NA TRBJ2-7 NA 13 TRBV4-1 TGCGCCAGCAGCCAAGTTCAGGACTACGAGCAGTACTTC CASSQVQDYEQYF
NA TRBJ2-3 NA 15 TRBV12-5 TGTGCTAGTGGTTTGGTCCTTACTAGCACAGATACGCAGTATTTT CASGLVLTSTDTQYF
NA TRBJ1-2 TRBD1 16 TRBV5-4 TGTGCCAGCAGCCCCAACACAGGGGCTGCTAACTATGGCTACACCTTC CASSPNTGAANYGYTF
NA TRBJ2-1 NA 13 TRBV10-1 TGCGCCAGCAGTGAGTCCCGGCGCAATGAGCAGTTCTTC CASSESRRNEQFF
NA TRBJ1-5 TRBD1 15 TRBV7-6 TGTGCCAGCAGCTTAGGGACAGGGCTCGGTCAGCCCCAGCATTTT CASSLGTGLGQPQHF
NA TRBJ2-5 NA 9 TRBV20-1 TGCAGTGCTGGAGAGACCCAGTACTTC CSAGETQYF
NA TRBJ1-2 NA 15 TRBV13 TGTGCCAGCAGCCCCCTACAGGCATCTGACTATGGCTACACCTTC CASSPLQASDYGYTF
NA TRBJ1-4 NA 17 TRBV7-2 TGTGCCAGCAGCTTAGGATGGGGCGGAGCAACTAATGAAAAACTGTTTTTT CASSLGWGGATNEKLFF
once TRBJ2-7 NA 12 TRBV10-1 TGCGCCAGCAGACCGGGGGCTCACGAGCAGTACTTC CASRPGAHEQYF
NA TRBJ2-2 TRBD2 14 TRBV30 TGTGCCTTCAGCGGGAGGGGAACGGGCGGGGAGCTGTTTTTT CAFSGRGTGGELFF
NA TRBJ2-2 NA 16 TRBV5-1 TGCGCCAGCAGCTTGGGGGGGATACCGAACACCGGGGAGCTGTTTTTT CASSLGGIPNTGELFF